This T cell receptor beta chain was obtained from a study of shared clonotypes between healthy human individuals. Germline V gene lookup returns CDR1 KGHSH and CDR2 LQKENI. V lost 0 bases and J 3 bases, leaving 9 bases between the germline ends. The CDR3 has 14 residues. Findings of the study overall: Shared clonotypes: about 5.3% naive CD4, 3.5% to 4% naive CD8, roughly 2.4% memory CD4, approximately 0.41% memory CD8.

Several immunoSEQ 96-well plates shared each subset's DNA, each plate a replicate. The method was immunoSEQ multiplex PCR; TCRdb's version includes in-frame clones alone and lacks a portion of them. The sample yields about 1,500,000 clones, over 95% seen once. Concerning this clone itself: Its antigen is unknown.

The sequence came from a man aged 25-45 years in good health. The chain uses TRBV18 and TRBJ2-7, with D perhaps matching TRBD1 (6 bases). The sample consisted of naive CD4+ T cells sorted from blood. Subset of the sample: CD45RA+ positively selected. DNA for the CDR3: TGTGCCAGCTCACCACCCCGGACAGTCTACGAGCAGTACTTC. Its protein product is CASSPPRTVYEQYF.